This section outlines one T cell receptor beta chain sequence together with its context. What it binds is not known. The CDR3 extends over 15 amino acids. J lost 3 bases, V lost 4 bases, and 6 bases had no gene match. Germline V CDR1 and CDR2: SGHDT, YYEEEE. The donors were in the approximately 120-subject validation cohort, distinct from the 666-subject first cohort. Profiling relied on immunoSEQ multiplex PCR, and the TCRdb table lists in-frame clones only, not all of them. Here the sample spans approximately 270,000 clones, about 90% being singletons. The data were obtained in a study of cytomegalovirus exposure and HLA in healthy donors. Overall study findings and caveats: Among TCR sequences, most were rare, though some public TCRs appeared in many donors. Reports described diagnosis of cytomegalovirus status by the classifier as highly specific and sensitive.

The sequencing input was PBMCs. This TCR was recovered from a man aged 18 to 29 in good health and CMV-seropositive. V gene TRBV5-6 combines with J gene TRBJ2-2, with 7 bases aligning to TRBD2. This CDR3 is CASSLLRGDTGELFF. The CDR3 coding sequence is TGTGCCAGCAGCCTTCTTCGGGGGGACACCGGGGAGCTGTTTTTT.